What follows are 29 T cell receptor beta chains derived from one specimen sequenced in a study of glioma-infiltrating T cells after dendritic cell vaccination. Sequencing used immunoSEQ multiplex PCR; TCRdb keeps in-frame clones, though not all of them. Seen here are about 82,000 clones, 80% to 90% observed once, and the top ten hold 3.2%. This sample comprised blood, obtained before dendritic cell vaccination. These receptor sequences come from a human donor with glioblastoma.

The chain uses TRBV18 and TRBJ2-1; D might be TRBD2 (5 bases). This CDR3 is built from 14 residues. The V gene's germline CDR1 is KGHSH and CDR2 LQKENI. With 1 base removed from V and 9 bases from J, the gap between germline ends came to 13 bases. Here the CDR3 DNA reads TGTGCCAGCTCACCACAAAGGGAGTTGGGTGAGCAGTTCTTC. Encoded protein: CASSPQRELGEQFF.

The chain recombines TRBV6-5 with TRBJ1-2; the D is unclear. Trimming pared 2 bases from V and 4 bases from J, leaving 8 bases between. The CDR3 runs 13 residues. Germline V gene sequence: CDR1 MNHEY, CDR2 SVGAGI. CDR3 DNA: TGTGCCAGCAGTTACGGTCGAGGCTATGGCTACACCTTC. This codes for CASSYGRGYGYTF.

This chain joins TRBV27 and TRBJ2-3; 9 nucleotides match TRBD1. Trimming cost V 3 bases and J 5 bases; bases outside gene matches: 12. CDR3 size: 17 residues. Germline CDR1 reads MNHEY; CDR2 reads SMNVEV (reference sequence). The CDR3 is CASSFRAVQGAKDTQYF. The CDR3 bases are TGTGCCAGCAGTTTTCGCGCGGTACAGGGGGCGAAAGATACGCAGTATTTT.

V is TRBV10-3 and J is TRBJ2-3, with 10 bases identical to TRBD1. With 4 bases clipped from V and 3 bases from J, the junction kept 1 base outside the gene matches. Germline V gene sequence: CDR1 ENHRY, CDR2 SYGVKD. The CDR3 totals 14 residues. The CDR3 DNA reads TGTGCCATCAGTGGGACAGGGGGGACAGATACGCAGTATTTT. This gives the protein CAISGTGGTDTQYF.

This clone has only one observation. V usage is TRBV2 and J usage is TRBJ2-5; 10 bases match TRBD1. This CDR3 has 16 amino acids. With V trimmed by 7 bases and J by 4 bases, 12 bases remained unmatched. Per germline, CDR1 SNHLY and CDR2 FYNNEI. The CDR3 coding sequence is TGTGCCAGCATCCCAGTCAGGGACAGGGGCCGAGAGACCCAGTACTTC. This sequence encodes CASIPVRDRGRETQYF.

The gene calls are TRBV7-2 and TRBJ1-2; D ambiguous. There are 14 residues in the CDR3. In germline, CDR1 is SGHTA, CDR2 FQGNSA. Trimming shortened V by 5 bases and J by 8 bases, and 18 bases separated the two germline ends. CDR3 sequence (DNA): TGTGCCAGCAGCAACAATAGGGAGCCTAGGGGCTACACCTTC. Protein sequence: CASSNNREPRGYTF.

The V call is TRBV6-1, the J call TRBJ2-5; perhaps TRBD1 as D (6 bases). The end of the DNA fits TRBJ2-7 better, so the J call may be wrong. Germline V gene data show CDR1 as MNHNS and CDR2 as SASEGT. The CDR3 is made up of 16 amino acids. Written as DNA, the CDR3 is TGTGCCAGCAGTGAAGCGCAAGGCAGGGGCCGCGACGAGCAGTACTTC. Translated: CASSEAQGRGRDEQYF.

This clone was observed once. J is TRBJ2-1 and V is TRBV7-8; 11 bases are shared with TRBD1. Per germline, CDR1 SGHVS and CDR2 FQNEAQ. V was pared by 1 base and J by 4 bases, with 3 bases of the junction left unmatched. The CDR3 is 16 residues long. The DNA of the CDR3 is TGTGCCAGCAGCTTAGACGGGACAGGGGGTTACAATGAGCAGTTCTTC. It yields the protein CASSLDGTGGYNEQFF.

This CDR3 reads CASSLPGSTDTQYF. The CDR3 DNA is TGTGCCAGCAGTCTCCCCGGGAGCACAGATACGCAGTATTTT. V usage is TRBV6-5 and J usage is TRBJ2-3; no clear D. Germline loops: CDR1 MNHEY, CDR2 SVGAGI. The CDR3 consists of 14 residues. Trimming removed 5 bases from V and 0 bases from J, with 9 bases in between.

This chain uses TRBV9 with TRBJ2-1; TRBD2 aligns across 8 bases. The germline V gene has CDR1 SGDLS and CDR2 YYNGEE. The length of the CDR3 is 19 residues. The junction had 16 bases not matched to a gene; V was cut back by 0 bases and J by 5 bases. The CDR3 DNA reads as TGTGCCAGCAGCGTAGTAGGGGACATTCGGGGGGGCCCAGACAATGAGCAGTTCTTC. It is translated as CASSVVGDIRGGPDNEQFF.

This chain connects TRBV27 to TRBJ1-4; 7 nucleotides align to TRBD1. The J segment lost 4 bases and the V segment lost 0 bases, leaving 5 bases of the junction unmatched. The CDR3 has 16 amino acids. Per germline, CDR1 MNHEY and CDR2 SMNVEV (reference sequence). CDR3 amino acids: CASSLSPTGINEKLFF. The CDR3 DNA follows: TGTGCCAGCAGTTTATCCCCGACAGGGATTAATGAAAAACTGTTTTTT.

The chain couples TRBV11-2 to TRBJ2-1; D is possibly TRBD1 (6 bases). With 1 base removed from V and 2 bases from J, the gap between germline ends came to 15 bases. Germline loops: CDR1 SGHAT, CDR2 FQNNGV. The CDR3 has 17 amino acids. CDR3 nucleotide sequence: TGTGCCAGCAGCTTAGCTAGCAGGGGAAGTGCCTACAATGAGCAGTTCTTC. It is translated as CASSLASRGSAYNEQFF.

The V and J genes are TRBV5-5 and TRBJ1-2, with 9 bases identical to TRBD1. V lost 5 bases and J lost 2; bases outside the gene matches: 10. CDR1 and CDR2 from the germline V gene are SGHKS and YYEKEE (reference sequence). The CDR3 length is 16 residues. CDR3 in amino acids: CASSYSPGTGNYGYTF. CDR3 nucleotides: TGTGCCAGCAGTTATAGTCCCGGGACAGGGAACTATGGCTACACCTTC.

This clone was counted a single time. The V call is TRBV9, the J call TRBJ2-7; tentative D call: TRBD1 (5 bases). There are 15 residues in the CDR3. The V end was cut by 0 bases, the J end by 3 bases, with 13 bases between. CDR1 and CDR2 (germline): SGDLS, YYNGEE. As DNA, the CDR3 is TGTGCCAGCAGCGTAGGGGGCGGAAACTTCTACGAGCAGTACTTC. Its protein product is CASSVGGGNFYEQYF. The full variable domain, with the rest looked up from reference TRBV9 and TRBJ2-7, is DSGVTQTPKHLITATGQRVTLRCSPRSGDLSVYWYQQSLDQGLQFLIQYYNGEERAKGNILERFSAQQFPDLHSELNLSSLELGDSALYFCASSVGGGNFYEQYFGPGTRLTVT.

The gene calls are TRBV6-5 and TRBJ2-1, with 8 bases that match TRBD2. This CDR3 spans 15 amino acids. Germline V gene lookup returns CDR1 MNHEY and CDR2 SVGAGI. The V and J ends lost 0 bases and 4 bases, in that order; junction bases with no gene match: 2. The CDR3: CASSYSVAGYNEQFF. Written as DNA, the CDR3 is TGTGCCAGCAGTTACTCGGTAGCGGGATACAATGAGCAGTTCTTC.

This chain joins TRBV19 and TRBJ1-4; the D is unclear. Deletions cut 4 bases from V and 8 bases from J, with 11 bases between. The germline CDR1 and CDR2 sequences are LNHDA and SQIVND (reference sequence). CDR3 length equals 13 residues. The CDR3 DNA sequence: TGTGCCAGTAGTACAGGTTATCGGGAAAAACTGTTTTTT. Its translation is CASSTGYREKLFF.

The chain carries TRBV2 and TRBJ2-5; perhaps TRBD1 as D (6 bases). The assigned J gene may be wrong: the sequence end matches TRBJ2-7 better. The CDR3 has 15 residues. CDR1 is SNHLY and CDR2 is FYNNEI in the germline V gene. The CDR3 reads CASSDQGLSSYEQYF. CDR3 DNA: TGTGCCAGCAGTGATCAGGGGCTAAGCTCCTACGAGCAGTACTTC.

A single count supports this clone. CDR3 in amino acids: CASSLRGQGALGEKLFF. CDR3 DNA sequence: TGCGCCAGCAGCTTGCGGGGACAGGGAGCGTTGGGTGAAAAACTGTTTTTT. The chain carries TRBV5-1 and TRBJ1-4, with 9 positions matching TRBD1. In germline, CDR1 is SGHRS, CDR2 YFSETQ. CDR3 size: 17 residues. V lost 1 base to trimming and J lost 7 bases; unmatched junction nucleotides: 11.

This clone appeared a single time. V usage is TRBV2 and J usage is TRBJ1-2; 8 bases align to TRBD1. CDR3 length: 17 amino acids. In germline, CDR1 is SNHLY, CDR2 FYNNEI. With V trimmed by 6 bases and J by 2 bases, 14 bases remained unmatched. In nucleotides, the CDR3 is TGTGCCAGCAGGAGCGGGACAGGAGGAGGGGAAAACTATGGCTACACCTTC. Its translation: CASRSGTGGGENYGYTF.

This chain's CDR3 is CASSRAGNIYEQYF. The CDR3 bases are TGTGCCAGCAGTAGGGCAGGGAACATCTACGAGCAGTACTTC. The rearrangement uses TRBV6-5 and TRBJ2-7; possible D gene TRBD1, 5 bases. The CDR3 consists of 14 residues. V lost 5 bases, J lost 3 bases, and 14 bases lay in between. Germline loops: CDR1 MNHEY, CDR2 SVGAGI.

This sequence joins TRBV5-1 and TRBJ1-1; 9 bases agree with TRBD1. With V trimmed by 4 bases and J by 1 base, 5 bases remained unmatched. Germline V gene data show CDR1 as SGHRS and CDR2 as YFSETQ. CDR3 length equals 15 residues. Here the CDR3 reads CASSLGQGRNTEAFF. The CDR3, as DNA: TGCGCCAGCAGCCTCGGACAGGGGAGGAACACTGAAGCTTTCTTT.

The rearrangement joins TRBV7-2 to TRBJ2-5; 13 bases align to TRBD2. Germline V gene sequence: CDR1 SGHTA, CDR2 FQGNSA. The CDR3 consists of 16 residues. The trim removed 5 bases at V and 2 bases at J, leaving 5 bases unmatched. The CDR3 loop reads CASSTGLAGYQETQYF. CDR3 coding DNA: TGTGCCAGCAGCACGGGACTAGCGGGGTATCAAGAGACCCAGTACTTC.

The chain employs TRBV5-1 and TRBJ2-7; 10 nucleotides align to TRBD1. This CDR3 has 15 residues. J was trimmed by 2 bases and V by 4 bases; bases with no gene match: 6. Looked up from germline, CDR1 is SGHRS and CDR2 is YFSETQ. The CDR3 DNA is TGCGCCAGCAGCCGCGCCGGGACAGGGGCCTACGAGCAGTACTTC. Its translation: CASSRAGTGAYEQYF.

V and J are TRBV4-2 and TRBJ2-2, with TRBD1 matching over 7 bases. This CDR3 spans 17 amino acids. V lost 0 bases to trimming and J lost 1 base; unmatched junction nucleotides: 5. Per the germline V gene, CDR1 is LGHNA and CDR2 is YNFKEQ. The CDR3 sequence: CASSQEGRQGNTGELFF. CDR3 nucleotides: TGTGCCAGCAGCCAAGAGGGGAGACAGGGGAACACCGGGGAGCTGTTTTTT.

The genes are TRBV10-3 and TRBJ2-7, with 10 bases fitting TRBD1. This CDR3 is 12 amino acids long. V was pared by 10 bases and J by 12 bases, with 12 bases of the junction left unmatched. Germline CDR1 reads ENHRY; CDR2 reads SYGVKD. CDR3 residues: CATHSDRGRGYF. In DNA, the CDR3 is TGTGCCACACACAGCGACAGGGGGCGCGGGTACTTC.

The sample holds one count of this clone. The V and J genes are TRBV13 and TRBJ2-3; 12 bases map to TRBD2. The CDR3 is 18 residues long. Germline V CDR1 and CDR2: PRHDT, FYEKMQ (reference sequence). J gave up 4 bases and V 0 bases, and 8 bases lay outside the gene matches. The CDR3 sequence is CASSLGLAGGLPSDTQYF. DNA of the CDR3: TGTGCCAGCAGCTTAGGCCTAGCGGGAGGGCTCCCCTCAGATACGCAGTATTTT.

This chain links TRBV11-2 with TRBJ1-1; 11 nucleotides line up with TRBD1. Germline CDR1 and CDR2: SGHAT and FQNNGV. Trimming at V came to 4 bases and at J to 11 bases, leaving 6 bases not matched to a gene. The CDR3 sequence is 13 residues long. As DNA, the CDR3 is TGTGCCAGCAGCTCAGGACAGGGGGCAAGGGCTTTCTTT. Its translation is CASSSGQGARAFF. Combining the CDR3 with reference TRBV11-2 and TRBJ1-1 gives the whole variable domain EAGVAQSPRYKIIEKRQSVAFWCNPISGHATLYWYQQILGQGPKLLIQFQNNGVVDDSQLPKDRFSAERLKGVDSTLKIQPAKLEDSAVYLCASSSGQGARAFFGQGTRLTVV.

J is TRBJ2-5 and V is TRBV27; 11 nucleotides agree with TRBD2. The CDR3 totals 16 residues. Germline-derived CDR1 and CDR2 are MNHEY and SMNVEV (reference sequence). V dropped 9 bases and J dropped 1; count of bases not matched to a gene: 10. The CDR3 region is CASRDDLAGGQETQYF. In DNA form, the CDR3 reads TGTGCCAGTAGAGATGATCTAGCGGGGGGCCAAGAGACCCAGTACTTC.

There are a few counts of this clone. The chain carries TRBV11-2 and TRBJ1-1; TRBD1 agrees at 8 bases. The CDR3 loop spans 15 amino acids. Germline lookup yields CDR1 SGHAT and CDR2 FQNNGV. V gave up 5 bases and J gave up 5 bases; unmatched junction bases: 10. As DNA, the CDR3 is TGTGCCAGCAGCGACCGAACAGGGGGAAGGACTGAAGCTTTCTTT. It translates to CASSDRTGGRTEAFF. Filled out from reference TRBV11-2 and TRBJ1-1, the complete variable domain reads EAGVAQSPRYKIIEKRQSVAFWCNPISGHATLYWYQQILGQGPKLLIQFQNNGVVDDSQLPKDRFSAERLKGVDSTLKIQPAKLEDSAVYLCASSDRTGGRTEAFFGQGTRLTVV.